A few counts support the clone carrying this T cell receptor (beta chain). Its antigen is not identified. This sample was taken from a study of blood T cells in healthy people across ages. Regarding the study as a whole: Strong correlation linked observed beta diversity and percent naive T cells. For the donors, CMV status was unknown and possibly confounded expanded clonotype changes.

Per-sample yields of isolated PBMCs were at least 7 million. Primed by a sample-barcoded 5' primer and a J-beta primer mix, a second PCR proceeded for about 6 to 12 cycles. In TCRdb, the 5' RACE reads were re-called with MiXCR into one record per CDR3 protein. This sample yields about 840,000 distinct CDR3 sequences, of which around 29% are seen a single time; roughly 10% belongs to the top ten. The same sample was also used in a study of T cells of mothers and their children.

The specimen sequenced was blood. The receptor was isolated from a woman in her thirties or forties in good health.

The CDR3 DNA is TGTGCCAGCAGTGATTCGAGCGGGGGGCCCGTTAGCACAGATACGCAGTATTTT. It codes for CASSDSSGGPVSTDTQYF. This chain links TRBV6-5 with TRBJ2-3; 9 positions match TRBD2. The CDR3 runs 18 residues. With 5 bases clipped from V and 0 bases from J, the junction kept 12 bases outside the gene matches. Germline-derived CDR1 and CDR2 are MNHEY and SVGAGI.